A selection of T cell receptor beta chains follows, all from one sample in a study of post-analysis software for immune sequencing data. TCRdb processed the PCR reads anew with MiXCR; each CDR3 protein has one entry. The top ten clones hold approximately 4.4% of a sample with 740,000 or so distinct CDR3 sequences, approximately 53% of them seen once. Sequences were obtained from blood. These TCRs come from a girl aged 10 to 17 with multiple sclerosis. Both conserved end residues are part of each CDR3. D genes are given only for firm matches. Only part of the rows carry a size: once, few, many, or a class if the clone is expanded.

V	length	J	size	D	DNA	CDR3
TRBV12-3/TRBV12-4	15	TRBJ2-3	-	-	TGTGCCAGCAGTTTAGGGACATACAGCACAGATGCGCAGTATTTT	CASSLGTYSTDAQYF
TRBV29-1	13	TRBJ1-2	few	TRBD1	TGCAGCGTTGTGGGACAGGGGGACTATGGCTACACCTTC	CSVVGQGDYGYTF
TRBV11-2	15	TRBJ2-1	-	-	TGTGCCAGCAGCCCCCTCCCCGAAAGGTACAATGAGCAGTTCTTC	CASSPLPERYNEQFF
TRBV10-3	14	TRBJ2-3	few	-	TGTGCCATCAGGGGAGCGGAAAGCACAGATACGCAGTATTTT	CAIRGAESTDTQYF
TRBV12-3/TRBV12-4	15	TRBJ2-1	-	-	TGTGCCAGCAGTTCGACTAGGCCCTCCCACAATGAGCAGTTCTTC	CASSSTRPSHNEQFF
TRBV29-1	16	TRBJ2-5	few	-	TGCAGCGTTGAAAAGGGAGGTGGCTCGTACCAAGAGACCCAGTACTTC	CSVEKGGGSYQETQYF
TRBV12-5	14	TRBJ1-1	-	-	TGTGCTAGTGGTGCGCTTGTTGGAACGAAAGGAGCTTTCTTT	CASGALVGTKGAFF
TRBV6-6	13	TRBJ1-2	many	-	TGTGCCAGCAGTAGGACGGCCAACTATGGCTACACCTTC	CASSRTANYGYTF
TRBV3-1	13	TRBJ2-5	-	-	TGTGCCAGCAGCCCCGGACCGTCTACGAAGCAGTACTTC	CASSPGPSTKQYF
TRBV20-1	13	TRBJ1-1	-	TRBD1	TGCAGGGGTGACGGTCAGGGGGCTGCTGAAGCTTTCTTT	CRGDGQGAAEAFF
TRBV11-2	14	TRBJ2-1	once	-	TGTGCCAGCAGCGAGACTCAGCTTTACGGTGAGCAGTTCTTC	CASSETQLYGEQFF
TRBV4-2	14	TRBJ2-7	-	TRBD1	TGTGCCAGCAGCCAAGATGGGACAGGGGTCGAGCAGTACTTC	CASSQDGTGVEQYF
TRBV7-3	14	TRBJ1-1	-	-	TGTGCCAGCAGCTTAACGGCGGGCTTGGGGGAAGCTTTCTTT	CASSLTAGLGEAFF
TRBV29-1	15	TRBJ1-1	-	-	TGCAGCGTTGAACCATCCCAGGGAAGGGGCACTGAAGCTTTCTTT	CSVEPSQGRGTEAFF
TRBV4-1	15	TRBJ2-7	-	-	TGCGCCAGCAGCCAAGATATGCGGGGCATCTACGAGCAGTACTTC	CASSQDMRGIYEQYF
TRBV5-5	14	TRBJ2-7	-	-	TGTGCCAGCAGGATCTCGGACAGTTGGAACGAGCAGTACTTC	CASRISDSWNEQYF
TRBV7-6	16	TRBJ1-1	-	TRBD1	TGTGCCAGCAGCTTAGCGGGACAGATAATGAACACTGAAGCTTTCTTT	CASSLAGQIMNTEAFF
TRBV5-1	14	TRBJ2-7	-	-	TGCGCCAGCAGCGGGGGGGGCCTCTCCTACGAGCAGTACTTC	CASSGGGLSYEQYF
TRBV20-1	13	TRBJ2-7	-	-	TGCAGTGGCGGCCTTAGTTCCTACAATGAGCAGTACTTC	CSGGLSSYNEQYF